The sequence of this TCR beta chain was determined in a study of CD8+ T cells in alopecia areata. Study information: Oral tofacitinib, 5 to 10 mg twice daily, was given in an open-label trial. Severity of treated patients was scored by affected scalp percentage.

This clone was counted a single time. Its target is unknown. Treatment described: oral pan-JAK inhibitor, 5-10 mg twice daily. Individuals with alopecia areata gave both lesional scalp punch biopsies and peripheral blood for collection. Sequencing relied on a cDNA template that was reverse transcribed from extracted RNA. TCRdb's copy holds only in-frame clones and misses some; the assay was immunoSEQ multiplex PCR. The sample holds 200,000 to 250,000 clones, about 64% seen once. The V segment lost 11 bases and the J segment 0 bases; nucleotides outside the gene matches: 7. This CDR3 region has 14 residues. Germline lookup yields CDR1 MNHNY and CDR2 SVGAGI (reference sequence). Study-level findings and limits: An increase in clonality over normal scalp was evident in lesional scalp, especially alopecia totalis/universalis.

The origin of this receptor is a human donor with alopecia areata. The material was CD4+ T cells sorted from blood, obtained at week 4, from a patient treated with tofacitinib. The chain uses TRBV6-6 and TRBJ1-5; 7 positions agree with TRBD1. CDR3 nucleotides: TGTGCCGCCCTCCGGGACAGTAGCAATCAGCCCCAGCATTTT. This sequence encodes CAALRDSSNQPQHF.